The T cell receptor (beta chain) under discussion was sequenced for a study of regulatory T cells in long-lasting Graves disease. Overall study findings and caveats: Relative to new patients (roughly 970), persistent patients exhibited greater sharing of public clonotypes (around 2,800).

The germline gives CDR1 SNHLY, CDR2 FYNNEI. The CDR3 runs to 15 residues. About this clonotype itself: The antigen is unknown. It may be a read error: a sequence one base away is much more abundant.

Sequencing libraries for TCR beta were prepared with iRepertoire HTBI primers and Arm-PCR of CDR3 regions. One entry per CDR3 protein results from TCRdb running MiXCR on the multiplex PCR reads. This table has fewer than 450,000 distinct CDR3 sequences, less than 25% appearing once. The time point was: persistent/refractory GD, antithyroid drugs over 5 years with positive TRAb. There was RNA extracted from PBMCs, and the TCR library was made from it. An endocrinology department in Xi'an, China, recruited the patients. Around 9.1 milliliters of peripheral blood were drawn into EDTA tubes. The sequences come from peripheral blood mononuclear cells (PBMCs), collected when the disease was refractory, from a patient treated with antithyroid drugs. The chain is built from TRBV2 and TRBJ1-3; the match to TRBD1 covers 7 bases. The receptor was isolated from a female donor with Graves disease. DNA for the CDR3: TGTGCCAGCAGTCCTGGACAGGTCTCTGGAAACACCTTATATTTT. Protein: CASSPGQVSGNTLYF.